The 7 T cell receptor beta chains below all came from one sample that was sequenced in a study of blood T cell repertoires in COVID-19. Measured with immunoSEQ multiplex PCR; TCRdb has only the in-frame clones, and not every one. The sample shows 75,000 to 85,000 clones, roughly 84% of them seen only once. Sequenced sample: peripheral blood. The receptors shown here come from a man between 60 and 75 years old with COVID-19, enrolled during active disease.

V usage is TRBV2 and J usage is TRBJ2-1, with 10 bases identical to TRBD2. The CDR3 contains 14 residues. J gave up 7 bases and V 10 bases, and 10 bases lay outside the gene matches. Germline lookup yields CDR1 SNHLY and CDR2 FYNNEI. The CDR3 is CAIIAGGGSNEQFF. The CDR3 coding sequence is TGTGCCATCATAGCGGGAGGTGGATCTAATGAGCAGTTCTTC.

The V gene is TRBV9, the J gene TRBJ2-5, with D perhaps TRBD1 (5 bases). There are 14 residues in the CDR3. Germline V gives CDR1 SGDLS, CDR2 YYNGEE. V lost 4 bases and J 0 bases, leaving 10 bases between the germline ends. CDR3 amino acids: CASSRRGYQETQYF. The DNA of the CDR3 is TGTGCCAGCAGCCGTAGGGGATACCAAGAGACCCAGTACTTC.

The CDR3 DNA is TGTGCCAGCAGCTTAGCGCTTGGCGGTGAAGCTTTCTTT. Protein sequence: CASSLALGGEAFF. This chain connects TRBV7-2 to TRBJ1-1; D gene unclear. V lost 0 bases and J 7 bases, leaving 9 bases between the germline ends. Per the germline V gene, CDR1 is SGHTA and CDR2 is FQGNSA. The CDR3 consists of 13 residues.

This sequence joins TRBV5-1 and TRBJ2-5; D might be TRBD1 (6 bases). The CDR3 runs to 15 residues. Germline CDR1 SGHRS, CDR2 YFSETQ. V was clipped by 0 bases and J by 5 bases, with 14 bases between them. The CDR3 coding sequence is TGCGCCAGCAGCTTGGCCCTGGGGGCGGCGGAGACCCAGTACTTC. This encodes CASSLALGAAETQYF.

J is TRBJ1-4 and V is TRBV5-1; TRBD1 is a possible D gene (5 bases). Per the germline V gene, CDR1 is SGHRS and CDR2 is YFSETQ. V lost 4 bases and J lost 8, with 12 bases in between. CDR3 length: 13 amino acids. CDR3 loop: CASSQGTPEKLFF. CDR3 DNA: TGCGCCAGCAGCCAAGGGACTCCAGAAAAACTGTTTTTT.

The chain uses TRBV3-1 (or the pseudogene TRBV3-2) and TRBJ1-2; 7 bases line up with TRBD1. The length of the CDR3 is 17 residues. CDR1 is LGHDT, CDR2 YNNKEL, per germline (reference sequence). The ends lost 4 bases at V and 2 bases at J; junction bases unmatched: 13. The CDR3 spells CASSPDIPRGRNYGYTF. The CDR3 DNA reads as TGTGCCAGCAGCCCAGACATCCCGAGGGGGCGGAACTATGGCTACACCTTC.

This CDR3 is CASRSDSGMGAEGYTF. DNA for the CDR3: TGTGCCAGCAGGTCCGACTCAGGAATGGGGGCGGAAGGCTACACCTTC. The chain joins TRBV7-3 to TRBJ1-2; tentative D call: TRBD1 (6 bases). The CDR3 extends over 16 amino acids. Trimming removed 6 bases at V and 8 bases at J, with 25 bases between. Germline lookup yields CDR1 SGHTA and CDR2 FQGTGA.